The 28 T cell receptor beta chains listed next were all sequenced from one sample in a study of T cell responses to AZD1222 COVID-19 vaccine. Profiling relied on immunoSEQ multiplex PCR, and the TCRdb table lists in-frame clones only, not all of them. The top ten clones hold 3.3% of a sample with about 110,000 clones, just over 85% of them seen once. Sequences were derived from peripheral blood, sampled on day 0 of AZD1222 vaccination. The receptors stem from an adult in good health.

The chain joins TRBV6-5 to TRBJ2-1, with D tentatively TRBD2 (5 bases). V was trimmed by 5 bases and J by 4 bases, leaving 12 bases between them. Per germline, CDR1 MNHEY and CDR2 SVGAGI. The CDR3 is made up of 14 amino acids. CDR3 DNA sequence: TGTGCCAGCAGTAGATCCGGGGTATACAATGAGCAGTTCTTC. It yields the protein CASSRSGVYNEQFF.

The genes are TRBV6-1 and TRBJ2-1, with TRBD2 matching over 12 bases. Germline trimming cut 2 bases from V and 8 bases from J; bases unmatched to any gene: 7. The CDR3 has 16 residues. Germline assignment: CDR1 MNHNS and CDR2 SASEGT. CDR3 DNA: TGTGCCAGCAGTGAACCGCCGACTAGCGGGGGCTATGAGCAGTTCTTC. Its translation is CASSEPPTSGGYEQFF.

This chain uses TRBV5-1 with TRBJ1-4; D is perhaps TRBD1 (6 bases). Trimming took off 2 bases at V and 6 bases at J, with 17 bases between the two ends. The CDR3 covers 16 residues. The germline CDR1 and CDR2 sequences are SGHRS and YFSETQ. CDR3 sequence: CASSLRFGQRDEKLFF. The CDR3 DNA sequence: TGCGCCAGCAGCTTAAGGTTCGGACAGAGGGATGAAAAACTGTTTTTT.

This clone was recorded a few times. The chain couples TRBV19 to TRBJ1-2; no clear D gene. CDR1 LNHDA and CDR2 SQIVND come from the germline V gene (reference sequence). This CDR3 comprises 14 residues. V lost 0 bases and J 0 bases, leaving 5 bases between the germline ends. The CDR3 DNA sequence: TGTGCCAGTAGTATAGACAAAACTAACTATGGCTACACCTTC. It yields the protein CASSIDKTNYGYTF. The full variable domain, in which reference TRBV19 and TRBJ1-2 provide the parts outside the CDR3, is DGGITQSPKYLFRKEGQNVTLSCEQNLNHDAMYWYRQDPGQGLRLIYYSQIVNDFQKGDIAEGYSVSREKKESFPLTVTSAQKNPTAFYLCASSIDKTNYGYTFGSGTRLTVV.

V gene TRBV19 combines with J gene TRBJ2-2; tentatively, D is TRBD1 (5 bases). CDR1 and CDR2 from the germline V gene are LNHDA and SQIVND (reference sequence). Trimming left V 3 bases short and J 3 bases short, with 11 bases between. The CDR3 has 15 residues. The CDR3, as DNA: TGTGCCAGTAGTATTCTGACAGCCGACACCGGGGAGCTGTTTTTT. It is translated as CASSILTADTGELFF.

This clone was detected only a few times. V gene TRBV5-6 combines with J gene TRBJ2-4; maybe TRBD2 (5 bases). V was clipped by 4 bases and J by 0 bases, with 11 bases between them. The CDR3 has 15 residues. Germline V gene lookup returns CDR1 SGHDT and CDR2 YYEEEE. The DNA of the CDR3 is TGTGCCAGCAGCCCGAGGGTTTTAGCCAAAAACATTCAGTACTTC. This gives the protein CASSPRVLAKNIQYF.

The rearrangement links TRBV7-3 to TRBJ1-1; D call uncertain. The CDR3 consists of 15 residues. The germline V gene encodes CDR1 SGHTA and CDR2 FQGTGA. V lost 5 bases and J lost 1, with 14 bases in between. The CDR3 loop reads CASSLDAAANTEAFF. DNA for the CDR3: TGTGCCAGCAGCCTCGATGCGGCAGCGAACACTGAAGCTTTCTTT. The whole variable domain, filled in from reference TRBV7-3 and TRBJ1-1, reads GAGVSQTPSNKVTEKGKYVELRCDPISGHTALYWYRQSLGQGPEFLIYFQGTGAADDSGLPNDRFFAVRPEGSVSTLKIQRTERGDSAVYLCASSLDAAANTEAFFGQGTRLTVV.

The rearrangement joins TRBV5-1 to TRBJ2-1; TRBD1 or TRBD2 may be the D gene (5 bases each). Germline-derived CDR1 and CDR2 are SGHRS and YFSETQ. This CDR3 is built from 14 residues. Trimming left V 0 bases short and J 1 base short, with 5 bases between. CDR3 sequence reads: CASSLGGSYNEQFF. The CDR3, as DNA: TGCGCCAGCAGCTTGGGGGGGTCCTACAATGAGCAGTTCTTC.

The chain is built from TRBV21-1 and TRBJ1-4. TRBV21-1 is a documented pseudogene. The CDR3 consists of 19 residues. The CDR3 sequence: CASSLHSFQETSTNEKLFF. CDR3 nucleotides: TGTGCCAGCAGCCTGCATAGTTTTCAGGAGACGTCAACTAATGAAAAACTGTTTTTT.

V usage is TRBV20-1 and J usage is TRBJ1-5; possibly TRBD1 for D (5 bases). The ends were cut back, 3 bases at V and 6 bases at J, with 12 bases in the middle. This CDR3 is built from 13 residues. Germline V gene lookup returns CDR1 DFQATT and CDR2 SNEGSKA (reference sequence). CDR3 nucleotide sequence: TGCAGTGCTAGTCTAACAGGTACTCAGCCCCAGCATTTT. Translated: CSASLTGTQPQHF.

This clone has only one observation. The chain links TRBV28 to TRBJ2-3; D is perhaps TRBD2 (5 bases). The CDR3 totals 15 residues. Per the germline V gene, CDR1 is MDHEN and CDR2 is SYDVKM. Trimming removed 1 base from V and 7 bases from J, with 15 bases in between. The CDR3 spells CASSLSTDFLNTQYF. CDR3 nucleotide sequence: TGTGCCAGCAGTTTATCGACGGACTTCCTGAATACGCAGTATTTT.

This clone was found a few times. Other nucleotide sequences from this sample produce the same CDR3. V gene TRBV2 combines with J gene TRBJ2-7, with 8 bases matching TRBD1. Per the germline V gene, CDR1 is SNHLY and CDR2 is FYNNEI. V shed 4 bases and J 4 bases; nucleotides not matched to a gene: 0. CDR3 size: 12 residues. The CDR3 region has the DNA TGTGCCAGCAGTGGACAGGGGTACGAGCAGTACTTC. As protein: CASSGQGYEQYF.

The rearrangement uses TRBV6-2 or TRBV6-3 and TRBJ1-1; no clear D. CDR3 length equals 14 residues. Germline V CDR1 and CDR2: MNHEY, SVGEGT. V shed 2 bases and J shed 8 bases, with 15 bases lying between them. DNA for the CDR3: TGTGCCAGCAGTTACGAACGAGATAGGCCAGAAGCTTTCTTT. Residues: CASSYERDRPEAFF.

The chain combines TRBV7-9 with TRBJ2-1; D remains ambiguous. Trimming shortened V by 5 bases and J by 5 bases, and 13 bases separated the two germline ends. The CDR3 extends over 14 amino acids. Germline V gene data show CDR1 as SEHNR and CDR2 as FQNEAQ (reference sequence). CDR3 residues: CASSTQRTHNEQFF. The CDR3 DNA reads as TGTGCCAGCAGCACCCAAAGGACCCACAATGAGCAGTTCTTC.

This clone occurred once. The V gene is TRBV5-6, the J gene TRBJ1-5; possibly TRBD1 for D (6 bases). V gave up 4 bases and J gave up 3 bases, with 14 bases separating them. Per germline, CDR1 SGHDT and CDR2 YYEEEE. The CDR3 totals 15 residues. The CDR3 region has the DNA TGTGCCAGCAGCATAGGACAGCGTCTCAATCAGCCCCAGCATTTT. Translated, it gives CASSIGQRLNQPQHF.

V gene TRBV7-9 combines with J gene TRBJ2-1, with TRBD1 matching over 8 bases. CDR1 is SEHNR and CDR2 is FQNEAQ in the germline V gene (reference sequence). V was clipped by 4 bases and J by 4 bases; unmatched bases: 6. The CDR3 runs 15 residues. CDR3 DNA sequence: TGTGCCAGCAGCTCCGGACAGGGCGCTTACAATGAGCAGTTCTTC. Translating it yields CASSSGQGAYNEQFF.

The gene calls are TRBV7-2 and TRBJ1-3; no reliable D call. The CDR3 is 14 residues long. The germline V and J ends were trimmed by 4 bases and 0 bases, with 7 bases remaining between them. Germline V gives CDR1 SGHTA, CDR2 FQGNSA. CDR3 DNA sequence: TGTGCCAGCAGCTCGGGATACTCTGGAAACACCATATATTTT. Translating gives CASSSGYSGNTIYF.

The rearrangement links TRBV28 to TRBJ2-7, with D perhaps matching TRBD1 (6 bases). This CDR3 comprises 14 residues. Trimming took off 2 bases at V and 5 bases at J, with 13 bases between the two ends. CDR1 is MDHEN, CDR2 SYDVKM, per germline. CDR3 coding DNA: TGTGCCAGCAGTTTACCAGGGGATAGGGACGAGCAGTACTTC. Its protein is CASSLPGDRDEQYF.

The chain recombines TRBV6-2 or TRBV6-3 with TRBJ1-5, with D possibly TRBD1 on 6 matching bases. This CDR3 is 18 amino acids long. Trimming pared 5 bases from V and 2 bases from J, leaving 22 bases between. The V gene's germline CDR1 is MNHEY and CDR2 SVGEGT. The CDR3 region is CASSPLGQKSWGNQPQHF. CDR3 in DNA: TGTGCCAGCAGTCCCTTAGGACAGAAATCTTGGGGCAATCAGCCCCAGCATTTT.

The chain recombines TRBV5-6 with TRBJ2-7; D remains unclear. Germline V gene data show CDR1 as SGHDT and CDR2 as YYEEEE. The CDR3 is made up of 11 amino acids. V lost 3 bases and J 6 bases, leaving 7 bases between the germline ends. The CDR3 sequence: CASSSRSEQYF. In DNA form, the CDR3 reads TGTGCCAGCAGCTCCCGATCCGAGCAGTACTTC. The whole variable domain, filled in from reference TRBV5-6 and TRBJ2-7, reads DAGVTQSPTHLIKTRGQQVTLRCSPKSGHDTVSWYQQALGQGPQFIFQYYEEEERQRGNFPDRFSGHQFPNYSSELNVNALLLGDSALYLCASSSRSEQYFGPGTRLTVT.

The chain is built from TRBV7-9 and TRBJ1-6, with a possible D match to TRBD1 (5 bases). Per the germline V gene, CDR1 is SEHNR and CDR2 is FQNEAQ (reference sequence). This CDR3 is built from 15 residues. The germline V and J ends were trimmed by 4 bases and 10 bases, with 17 bases remaining between them. CDR3 in amino acids: CASSSHRGGRSPLHF. The CDR3 DNA reads as TGTGCCAGCAGCTCGCATCGGGGGGGAAGGTCACCCCTCCACTTT.

The V gene is TRBV3-1 (or the pseudogene TRBV3-2), the J gene TRBJ1-3; D remains ambiguous. V lost 2 bases, J lost 0 bases, and 5 bases lay in between. Germline assignment: CDR1 LGHDT and CDR2 YNNKEL (reference sequence). The length of the CDR3 is 14 residues. The CDR3 reads CASSQWDSGNTIYF. In DNA, the CDR3 is TGTGCCAGCAGCCAATGGGACTCTGGAAACACCATATATTTT.

This clone came up a few times. This sequence joins TRBV11-2 and TRBJ2-7; weak D call: TRBD2 (6 bases). Trimming shortened V by 4 bases and J by 4 bases, and 14 bases separated the two germline ends. Germline values: CDR1 SGHAT, CDR2 FQNNGV. CDR3 length: 14 residues. The CDR3 protein is CASSSNYAGYEQYF. CDR3 coding DNA: TGTGCCAGCAGCTCAAATTACGCGGGGTACGAGCAGTACTTC.

This chain links TRBV7-8 with TRBJ1-3, with 9 bases matching TRBD1. The CDR3 has 17 residues. Germline V gene sequence: CDR1 SGHVS, CDR2 FQNEAQ. Unmatched junction bases numbered 15, after V lost 8 bases and J lost 4 bases. The CDR3, as DNA: TGTGCCAGCCTCCCATCCCCTGCGGACAGGGGAGGAAACACCATATATTTT. Translated, it gives CASLPSPADRGGNTIYF.

The chain joins TRBV7-9 to TRBJ2-1; D gene ambiguous. The CDR3 has 11 amino acids. Germline CDR1 reads SEHNR; CDR2 reads FQNEAQ (reference sequence). V gave up 7 bases and J gave up 7 bases, with 8 bases separating them. CDR3 bases: TGTGCCAGCACCCTCTTGAATGAGCAGTTCTTC. Translation: CASTLLNEQFF.

In its sample, this clone was seen once. The genes are TRBV28 and TRBJ2-3; TRBD2 agrees at 7 bases. This CDR3 is 16 amino acids long. From germline, CDR1 is MDHEN and CDR2 SYDVKM. The V gene end was trimmed by 6 bases and the J gene end by 1 base; junction bases not matched to a gene: 10. CDR3 nucleotide sequence: TGTGCCAGCAGCTCGGACGGGAGGATGGGCACAGATACGCAGTATTTT. Amino acid sequence: CASSSDGRMGTDTQYF.

The genes are TRBV5-4 and TRBJ1-6; possibly TRBD1 for D (6 bases). CDR1 and CDR2 (germline): SGHNT, YYREEE (reference sequence). V lost 0 bases, J lost 4 bases, and 14 bases lay in between. The CDR3 sequence is 17 residues long. The CDR3 DNA reads TGTGCCAGCAGCTTGGCCTTGGGGGGCGCTTATAATTCACCCCTCCACTTT. Its protein is CASSLALGGAYNSPLHF. Full variable domain (rest looked up from reference TRBV5-4 and TRBJ1-6): ETGVTQSPTHLIKTRGQQVTLRCSSQSGHNTVSWYQQALGQGPQFIFQYYREEENGRGNFPPRFSGLQFPNYSSELNVNALELDDSALYLCASSLALGGAYNSPLHFGNGTRLTVT.

V usage is TRBV9 and J usage is TRBJ1-3; 7 bases align to TRBD1. CDR1 SGDLS and CDR2 YYNGEE come from the germline V gene. The CDR3 consists of 19 residues. The trim removed 1 base at V and 7 bases at J, leaving 20 bases unmatched. DNA for the CDR3: TGTGCCAGCAGCGTATCCAGATCCCTGGGGGAGGGGGCGGCGAACACCATATATTTT. Translating gives CASSVSRSLGEGAANTIYF.